Shown below are 25 T cell receptor beta chains from a single sample sequenced in a study of T cells after yellow fever vaccination. TCRdb reprocessed the 5' RACE reads via MiXCR and lists one record per CDR3 protein. The sample yields 280,000 or so distinct CDR3 sequences, 7.5% to 9.5% seen once. The input for sequencing was CD4+ T cells sorted from PBMCs, taken 5 days after the yellow fever booster vaccination. The origin of the receptors is a man aged 18 to 29 who received the YFV17D yellow fever vaccine.

In the case of this clonotype: This may be a read error, as it is one base from a much larger clone. The gene calls are TRBV6-2 or TRBV6-3 and TRBJ1-2; the match to TRBD1 covers 7 bases. Germline V gene lookup returns CDR1 MNHEY and CDR2 SVGEGT. The CDR3 totals 14 residues. CDR3 nucleotide sequence: TGTGCCAGCACCGAACCCAGGGGGAACTATGGCTTCACCTTC. The encoded protein is CASTEPRGNYGFTF.

This clonotype was observed a handful of times. The chain carries TRBV6-2 or TRBV6-3 and TRBJ2-7, with 10 bases identical to TRBD1. CDR3 length equals 14 residues. The trim removed 5 bases at V and 2 bases at J, leaving 3 bases unmatched. CDR1 is MNHEY, CDR2 SVGEGT, per germline. CDR3 region: CASSHGQGAYEQYV. CDR3 bases: TGTGCCAGCAGTCACGGACAGGGGGCCTACGAGCAGTACGTC.

The V gene is TRBV28, the J gene TRBJ2-3; D is perhaps TRBD1 (6 bases). There are 17 residues in the CDR3. Trimming took 6 bases from V and 3 from J, leaving 22 bases between them. Germline values: CDR1 MDHEN, CDR2 SYDVKM. The CDR3 nucleotides are TGTGCCAGCAGCTTACCGCACTCAGGGGTGCGGACAGATACGCAGTATTTT. It is translated as CASSLPHSGVRTDTQYF.

This sequence joins TRBV9 and TRBJ2-1, with D possibly being TRBD2 (5 bases). The germline gives CDR1 SGDLS, CDR2 YYNGEE. This CDR3 spans 15 amino acids. Trimming took off 0 bases at V and 5 bases at J, with 12 bases between the two ends. CDR3 in amino acids: CASSVDLAGNNEQFF. DNA for the CDR3: TGTGCCAGCAGCGTAGATCTAGCTGGCAACAATGAGCAGTTCTTC. Using reference TRBV9 and TRBJ2-1 for the parts outside the CDR3, the full variable domain is DSGVTQTPKHLITATGQRVTLRCSPRSGDLSVYWYQQSLDQGLQFLIQYYNGEERAKGNILERFSAQQFPDLHSELNLSSLELGDSALYFCASSVDLAGNNEQFFGPGTRLTVL.

This rearrangement joins TRBV23-1 to TRBJ2-5; D gene unclear. TRBV23-1 is an open reading frame whose function is uncertain. The CDR3 consists of 16 residues. V lost 4 bases and J lost 1, with 16 bases in between. Written as DNA, the CDR3 is TGCGCCAGCAGTCCTCGCCGGACGGAGTTCCAAGAGACCCAGTACTTC. It translates to CASSPRRTEFQETQYF.

V gene TRBV7-8 combines with J gene TRBJ1-2; no clear D gene. Germline values: CDR1 SGHVS, CDR2 FQNEAQ. V was pared by 1 base and J by 2 bases, with 8 bases between. The CDR3 length is 14 residues. CDR3: CASSLVYGNYGYTF. For the CDR3, the DNA is TGTGCCAGCAGCTTAGTCTATGGGAACTATGGCTACACCTTC.

This clonotype was detected a few times. V gene TRBV4-2 combines with J gene TRBJ1-6; D unresolved. Germline CDR1 LGHNA, CDR2 YNFKEQ. Trimming removed 0 bases from V and 6 bases from J, with 3 bases in between. This CDR3 spans 13 amino acids. The CDR3 nucleotides read TGTGCCAGCAGCCAAGACTCTAATTCACCCCTCCACTTT. Protein product: CASSQDSNSPLHF.

In its sample, this clonotype was seen many times. The chain links TRBV24-1 to TRBJ2-7, with D perhaps being TRBD1 or TRBD2 (5 bases each). This CDR3 region has 17 residues. The ends were cut back, 9 bases at V and 0 bases at J, with 23 bases in the middle. Germline V CDR1 and CDR2: KGHDR, SFDVKD. CDR3 in amino acids: CATGVASDEGPSYEQYV. The CDR3 DNA reads TGTGCCACCGGAGTTGCGTCGGACGAGGGACCCTCCTACGAGCAGTACGTC.

This clonotype was counted ten times or more. The chain carries TRBV18 and TRBJ2-3, with TRBD1 as a possible D gene (6 bases). The V end was cut by 1 base, the J end by 10 bases, with 18 bases between. This CDR3 has 15 amino acids. From germline, CDR1 is KGHSH and CDR2 LQKENI. The CDR3 loop is CASSPRGPVAMAQYF. Here the CDR3 DNA reads TGTGCCAGCTCACCACGGGGGCCAGTCGCTATGGCGCAGTATTTT.

The chain combines TRBV14 with TRBJ2-2, with D uncertain. The CDR3 is 13 residues long. Germline CDR1 reads SGHDN; CDR2 reads FVKESK. With 2 bases removed from V and 3 bases from J, the gap between germline ends came to 4 bases. CDR3 DNA sequence: TGTGCCAGCAGCCAACAGTACACCGGGGAGCTGTTTTTT. Amino acids: CASSQQYTGELFF.

This clonotype was counted a few times. V and J are TRBV6-5 and TRBJ1-1, with 9 bases that match TRBD1. Germline CDR1 reads MNHEY; CDR2 reads SVGAGI. The CDR3 consists of 17 residues. The junction had 15 bases not matched to a gene; V was cut back by 4 bases and J by 6 bases. CDR3 residues: CASSFVGTGTPKSEAFF. DNA for the CDR3: TGTGCCAGCAGTTTCGTCGGGACAGGGACTCCAAAATCTGAAGCTTTCTTT.

This clonotype was observed many times. V is TRBV10-2 and J is TRBJ2-5, with D maybe TRBD1 (5 bases). Trimming left V 3 bases short and J 5 bases short, with 7 bases between. The length of the CDR3 is 12 residues. Germline loops: CDR1 WSHSY, CDR2 SAAADI. The CDR3 nucleotides are TGCGCCAGCAGTGAAGGGGTGGAGACCCAGTACTTC. It is translated as CASSEGVETQYF.

This chain joins TRBV6-1 and TRBJ2-3; D not certain. Germline V gives CDR1 MNHNS, CDR2 SASEGT. V lost 3 bases, J lost 0 bases, and 7 bases lay in between. CDR3 length equals 14 residues. In DNA form, the CDR3 reads TGTGCCAGCAGTGACACGACTAGCACAGATACGCAGTATTTT. Its translation is CASSDTTSTDTQYF.

The table lists this clonotype with many counts. The chain links TRBV9 to TRBJ1-1, with 7 bases matching TRBD1. Germline trimming cut 3 bases from V and 4 bases from J; bases unmatched to any gene: 6. Looked up from germline, CDR1 is SGDLS and CDR2 is YYNGEE. CDR3 length equals 14 residues. The CDR3 protein is CASSARGSFTEAFF. The CDR3 DNA sequence: TGTGCCAGCAGCGCCAGGGGGTCGTTCACTGAAGCTTTCTTT. The full variable domain, completed using reference TRBV9 and TRBJ1-1, is DSGVTQTPKHLITATGQRVTLRCSPRSGDLSVYWYQQSLDQGLQFLIQYYNGEERAKGNILERFSAQQFPDLHSELNLSSLELGDSALYFCASSARGSFTEAFFGQGTRLTVV.

V is TRBV4-1 and J is TRBJ2-3; 7 bases fit TRBD2. The CDR3 contains 15 residues. Germline trimming cut 4 bases from V and 6 bases from J; bases unmatched to any gene: 10. Germline V CDR1 and CDR2: MGHRA, YSYEKL. The CDR3 sequence is CASSLAAGWMDTQYF. The CDR3 DNA reads as TGCGCCAGCAGCCTGGCAGCGGGGTGGATGGATACGCAGTATTTT.

The table lists this clonotype with a few counts. The chain uses TRBV2 and TRBJ2-7, with 11 bases fitting TRBD2. J was trimmed by 4 bases and V by 3 bases; bases with no gene match: 5. CDR1 is SNHLY, CDR2 FYNNEI, per germline. The CDR3 consists of 15 residues. Here the CDR3 DNA reads TGTGCCAGCAGTGAGCGAACTAGCGGGGGATACGAGCAGTACGTC. It is translated as CASSERTSGGYEQYV.

This chain joins TRBV7-2 and TRBJ2-5; TRBD1 might be the D (6 bases). CDR1 is SGHTA and CDR2 is FQGNSA in the germline V gene. This CDR3 has 13 amino acids. The V end lost 6 bases, the J end lost 5 bases, and 13 bases lay between the germline ends. CDR3 sequence: CASRSGDRETQYF. The CDR3 nucleotides are TGTGCCAGCAGGTCAGGGGATAGGGAGACCCAGTACTTC.

The J gene is TRBJ2-1, the V gene TRBV9; 7 bases fit TRBD1. CDR1 and CDR2 from the germline V gene are SGDLS and YYNGEE. V gave up 0 bases and J gave up 9 bases; unmatched junction bases: 15. This CDR3 comprises 17 residues. The CDR3 sequence: CASSVENHVRGRVEQFF. CDR3 nucleotides: TGTGCCAGCAGCGTAGAGAATCATGTCAGGGGGAGAGTTGAGCAGTTCTTC. The variable domain in full, completed from reference TRBV9 and TRBJ2-1, reads DSGVTQTPKHLITATGQRVTLRCSPRSGDLSVYWYQQSLDQGLQFLIQYYNGEERAKGNILERFSAQQFPDLHSELNLSSLELGDSALYFCASSVENHVRGRVEQFFGPGTRLTVL.

This clonotype was counted between two and nine times. The V gene is TRBV12-3 or TRBV12-4, the J gene TRBJ2-7; no reliable D call. Trimming removed 1 base at V and 3 bases at J, with 7 bases between. This CDR3 comprises 13 residues. CDR3 sequence: CASSLEQSYEQYF. CDR3 DNA sequence: TGTGCCAGCAGTTTAGAGCAGAGCTACGAGCAGTACTTC.

The chain combines TRBV12-3 or TRBV12-4 with TRBJ2-1; D unclear. Trimming cost V 6 bases and J 3 bases, with 15 bases left between them. The CDR3 consists of 15 residues. The CDR3, as DNA: TGTGCCAGCAGCCGAGACCCTACCCTCTACAATGAGCAGTTCTTC. It yields the protein CASSRDPTLYNEQFF.

The table lists this clonotype with a few counts. The V and J genes are TRBV6-5 and TRBJ1-6; D is unresolved. The germline V and J ends were trimmed by 2 bases and 8 bases, with 7 bases remaining between them. The CDR3 extends over 13 amino acids. Germline values: CDR1 MNHEY, CDR2 SVGAGI. The CDR3 DNA sequence: TGTGCCAGCAGTTACAACAGAGATTCACCCCTCCACTTT. The encoded protein is CASSYNRDSPLHF.

This clonotype was observed a few times. The chain carries TRBV20-1 and TRBJ2-7, with D maybe TRBD2 (7 bases). V was trimmed by 7 bases and J by 3 bases, leaving 13 bases between them. Germline-derived CDR1 and CDR2 are DFQATT and SNEGSKA (reference sequence). This CDR3 is 12 amino acids long. In DNA, the CDR3 is TGCAGTGGAGGGGGGGGCCGCTACGAGCAGTACTTC. This codes for CSGGGGRYEQYF.

The V gene is TRBV20-1, the J gene TRBJ1-1, with TRBD1 as a possible D gene (6 bases). V gave up 2 bases and J gave up 4 bases, with 17 bases separating them. The CDR3 runs to 15 residues. Germline V gene sequence: CDR1 DFQATT, CDR2 SNEGSKA (reference sequence). The CDR3: CSARSGQNRGTEAFF. The CDR3 DNA sequence: TGCAGTGCTAGATCAGGACAGAACCGAGGCACTGAAGCTTTCTTT.

J is TRBJ2-7 and V is TRBV20-1; 8 nucleotides line up with TRBD2. Per germline, CDR1 DFQATT and CDR2 SNEGSKA (reference sequence). Trimming removed 6 bases from V and 3 bases from J; junction bases left unmatched: 10. The CDR3 runs 14 residues. CDR3 sequence: CSAASGGRIYEQYF. CDR3 in DNA: TGCAGTGCCGCCTCGGGAGGGCGAATCTACGAGCAGTACTTC.

This clonotype was counted only a few times. CDR3 in DNA: TGCGCCAGCAGCCAAGAGCCCCGGGACACCGGGGAGCTGTTTTTT. This translates into CASSQEPRDTGELFF. The V gene is TRBV4-3, the J gene TRBJ2-2; D unresolved. This CDR3 contains 15 residues. CDR1 and CDR2 (germline): LGHNA, YSLEER. The ends were cut back, 0 bases at V and 3 bases at J, with 8 bases in the middle.